This TCR beta chain is from a study of CD8 T cells in Susac syndrome. Recently defined diagnostic criteria for definite or probable disease were fulfilled by Susac syndrome patients. The CDR3 has 15 amino acids. The germline V gene encodes CDR1 MNHEY and CDR2 SVGEGT. V lost 6 bases and J lost 6; bases outside the gene matches: 5. Study-wide points: The study found that Susac CD8+ clonal expansion peaked in TEMRA cells and active patients. The total CD8+ repertoires contained some 15 Susac-specific public clones, and the CD8+ TEMRA repertoires contained four to six.

RNA was extracted with the RNeasy kit, and a quantity of roughly 0.45 to 1 ug was reverse transcribed using random hexamers. TCRdb reprocessed the immunoSEQ multiplex PCR reads via MiXCR and lists one record per CDR3 protein. The sample lists roughly 130,000 distinct CDR3 sequences, about 93% occurring once. As for this clonotype: Its antigen remains unidentified.

The rearrangement links TRBV6-2 or TRBV6-3 to TRBJ2-1, with 13 nucleotides matching TRBD2. Sample: CD8+ T cells from PBMCs. This sequence originates from a human donor with Susac syndrome. This CDR3 is CASSRLAGGSNEQFF. The DNA of the CDR3 is TGTGCCAGCAGCCGACTAGCGGGGGGATCCAATGAGCAGTTCTTC.